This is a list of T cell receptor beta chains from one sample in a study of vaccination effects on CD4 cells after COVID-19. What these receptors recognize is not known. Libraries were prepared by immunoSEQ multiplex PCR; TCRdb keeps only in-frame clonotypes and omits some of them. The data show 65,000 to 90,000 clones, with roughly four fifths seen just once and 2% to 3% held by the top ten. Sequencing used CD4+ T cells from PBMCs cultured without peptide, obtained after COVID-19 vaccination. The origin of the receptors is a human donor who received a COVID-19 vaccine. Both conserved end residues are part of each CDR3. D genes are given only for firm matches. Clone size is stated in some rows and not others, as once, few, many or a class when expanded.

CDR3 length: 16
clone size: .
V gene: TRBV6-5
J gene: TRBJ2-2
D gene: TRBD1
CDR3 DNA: TGTGCCAGCAGTTTCCGACAGGGTAGGAACACCGGGGAGCTGTTTTTT
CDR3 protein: CASSFRQGRNTGELFF

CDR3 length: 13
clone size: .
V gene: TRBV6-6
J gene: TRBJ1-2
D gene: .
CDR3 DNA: TGTGCCAGCAGGTCCACAGAGAACTATGGCTACACCTTC
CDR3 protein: CASRSTENYGYTF

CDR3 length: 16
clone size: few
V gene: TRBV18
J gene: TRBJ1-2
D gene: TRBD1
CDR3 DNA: TGTGCCAGCTCTGCGACCGGGACAGAGACCTACTATGGCTACACCTTC
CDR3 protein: CASSATGTETYYGYTF

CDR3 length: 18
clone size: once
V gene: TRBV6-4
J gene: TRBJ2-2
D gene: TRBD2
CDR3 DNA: TGTGCCAGCAGTCACAGAGGACTAGCGGGGGACCGCACCGGGGAGCTGTTTTTT
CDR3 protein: CASSHRGLAGDRTGELFF

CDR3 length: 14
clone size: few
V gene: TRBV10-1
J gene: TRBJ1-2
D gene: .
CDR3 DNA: TGCGCCAGCCGGGGCGGTTTGGTATTCTATGGCTACACCTTC
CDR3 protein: CASRGGLVFYGYTF

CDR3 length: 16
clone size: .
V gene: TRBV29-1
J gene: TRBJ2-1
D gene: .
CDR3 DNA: TGCAGCGTCGGCGGGGTGGCCAAAGACTCCTACAATGAGCAGTTCTTC
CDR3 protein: CSVGGVAKDSYNEQFF

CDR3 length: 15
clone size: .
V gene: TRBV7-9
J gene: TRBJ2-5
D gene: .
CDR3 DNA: TGTGCCAGCAGCCACCCGTTGGGCGACCAAGAGACCCAGTACTTC
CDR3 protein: CASSHPLGDQETQYF

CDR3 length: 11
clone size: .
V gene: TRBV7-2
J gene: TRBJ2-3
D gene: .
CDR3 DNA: TGTGCCAGCAGCTTATCGGGTACGCAGTATTTT
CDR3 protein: CASSLSGTQYF

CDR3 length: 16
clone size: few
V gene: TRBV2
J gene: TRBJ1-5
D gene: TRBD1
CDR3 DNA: TGTGCCAGCAGTGGAGGGGGCGGGGGTAGCAATCAGCCCCAGCATTTT
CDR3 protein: CASSGGGGGSNQPQHF

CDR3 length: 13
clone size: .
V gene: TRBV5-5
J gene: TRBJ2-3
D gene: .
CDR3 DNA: TGTGCCAGCAGCTTGACTCCCGAGGATACGCAGTATTTT
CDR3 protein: CASSLTPEDTQYF

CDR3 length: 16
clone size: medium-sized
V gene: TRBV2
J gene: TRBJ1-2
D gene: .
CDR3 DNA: TGTGCCAGCAGCGCAAGACCCGGATCCCCTAACTATGGCTACACCTTC
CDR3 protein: CASSARPGSPNYGYTF

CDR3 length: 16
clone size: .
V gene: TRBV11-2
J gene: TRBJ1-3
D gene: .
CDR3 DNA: TGTGCCAGCAGCTTAACGGTCGGACACTCTGGAAACACCATATATTTT
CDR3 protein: CASSLTVGHSGNTIYF

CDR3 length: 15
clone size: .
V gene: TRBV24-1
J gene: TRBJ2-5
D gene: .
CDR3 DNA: TGTGCCACCAGTGAATCGAGGCGACAGACCGAGACCCAGTACTTC
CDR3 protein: CATSESRRQTETQYF

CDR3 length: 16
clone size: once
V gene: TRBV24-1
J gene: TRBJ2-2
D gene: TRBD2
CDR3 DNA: TGTGCCACCAGTGATAGCGGGGGGGCCCGGACCGGGGAGCTGTTTTTT
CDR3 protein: CATSDSGGARTGELFF

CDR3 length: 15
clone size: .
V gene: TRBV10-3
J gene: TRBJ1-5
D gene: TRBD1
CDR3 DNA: TGTGCCACAAGGGAAGGGACAGGAGGGGATCAGCCCCAGCATTTT
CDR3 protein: CATREGTGGDQPQHF

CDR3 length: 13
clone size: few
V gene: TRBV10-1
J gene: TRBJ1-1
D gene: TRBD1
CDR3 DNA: TGCGCCAGCAGAAGACAGGGGGACACTGAAGCTTTCTTT
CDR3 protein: CASRRQGDTEAFF

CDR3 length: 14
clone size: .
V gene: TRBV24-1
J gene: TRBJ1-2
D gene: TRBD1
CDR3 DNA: TGTGCCACCAGTGACCCCGGGACAGTCTCTGGCTACACCTTC
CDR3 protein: CATSDPGTVSGYTF

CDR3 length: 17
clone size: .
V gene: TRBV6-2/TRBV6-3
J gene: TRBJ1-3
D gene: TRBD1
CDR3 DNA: TGTGCCAGCAGTCCCCGGGACAGGGGGCGTCGAGGGGACACCATATATTTT
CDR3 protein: CASSPRDRGRRGDTIYF

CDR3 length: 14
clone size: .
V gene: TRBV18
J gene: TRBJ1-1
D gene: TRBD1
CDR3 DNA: TGTGCCAGCTCACCTGGGACAGGGAACACTGAAGCTTTCTTT
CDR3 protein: CASSPGTGNTEAFF

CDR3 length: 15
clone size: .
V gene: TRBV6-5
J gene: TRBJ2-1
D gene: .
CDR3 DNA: TGTGCCAGCATTCGGGCCGGGAGCTCCTACAATGAGCAGTTCTTC
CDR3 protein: CASIRAGSSYNEQFF

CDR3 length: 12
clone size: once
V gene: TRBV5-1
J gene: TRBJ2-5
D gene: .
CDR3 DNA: TGCGCCAGCAGCCTCCCCGGAGAGACCCAGTACTTC
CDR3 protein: CASSLPGETQYF

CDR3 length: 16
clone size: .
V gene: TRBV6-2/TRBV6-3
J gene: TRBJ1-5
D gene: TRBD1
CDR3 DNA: TGTGCCAGCAGTTACCTCGCCAGGGGGCCGAATCAGCCCCAGCATTTT
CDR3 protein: CASSYLARGPNQPQHF

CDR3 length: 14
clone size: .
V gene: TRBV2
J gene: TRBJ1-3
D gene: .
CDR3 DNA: TGTGCCAGCACCCCGCCCCCGTCTGGAAACACCATATATTTT
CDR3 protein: CASTPPPSGNTIYF

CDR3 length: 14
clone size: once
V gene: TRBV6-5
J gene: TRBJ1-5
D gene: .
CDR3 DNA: TGTGCCAGCAGTCCCAGACGCTTCGATCAGCCCCAGCATTTT
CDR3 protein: CASSPRRFDQPQHF

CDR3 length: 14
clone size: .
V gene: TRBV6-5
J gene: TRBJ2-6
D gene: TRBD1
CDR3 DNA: TGTGCCAGTACTACAGGGGCTGGGGCCAACGTCCTGACTTTC
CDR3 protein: CASTTGAGANVLTF

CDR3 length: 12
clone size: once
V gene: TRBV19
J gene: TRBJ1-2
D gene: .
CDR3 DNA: TGTGCCAGTAGTGTTCGGCAGGGAAGAAACACCTTC
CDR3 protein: CASSVRQGRNTF

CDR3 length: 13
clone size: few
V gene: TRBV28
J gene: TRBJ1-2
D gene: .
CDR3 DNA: TGTGCCAGCAGTGAGGGGTTGGGCTATGGCTACACCTTC
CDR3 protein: CASSEGLGYGYTF

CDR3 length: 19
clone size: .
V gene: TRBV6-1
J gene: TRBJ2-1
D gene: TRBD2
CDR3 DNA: TGTGCCAGCAGTGAAAAATCCCGTCGGAACCGGCGGGGGGTCAATGAGCAGTTCTTC
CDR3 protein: CASSEKSRRNRRGVNEQFF

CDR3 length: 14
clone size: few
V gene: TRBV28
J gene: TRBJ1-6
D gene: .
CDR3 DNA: TGTGCCAGCAGTTTCGGGGGGACCAATTCACCCCTCCACTTT
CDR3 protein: CASSFGGTNSPLHF

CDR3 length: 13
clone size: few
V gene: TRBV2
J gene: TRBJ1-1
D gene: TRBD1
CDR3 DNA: TGTGCCAGCAGCGGACAGGGGGTCGGTGAAGCTTTCTTT
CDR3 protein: CASSGQGVGEAFF